This record concerns one T cell receptor beta chain sequence. A much larger clone differs from this one at a single base, so this may be a read error. The sample originates from a study of molecular identifiers for immune sequencing clone quantification. The V end was cut by 1 base, the J end by 1 base, with 13 bases between. Germline loops: CDR1 PRHDT, CDR2 FYEKMQ (reference sequence). This CDR3 has 17 amino acids. One entry per CDR3 protein, called by TCRdb with MiXCR from the PCR reads. The repertoire consists of over 600,000 distinct CDR3 sequences, with 15% to 20% occurring once and the leading ten covering 0.75% to 0.95%.

Sequencing input: naive CD8+ T cells from blood, with Jurkat cell RNA spiked in. Subset described: FACS-sorted CD8+CD4-CCR7+CD45RA+ naive T cells. This sequence originates from a human donor in good health. Some libraries in this study had Jurkat cell RNA spiked in. This chain uses TRBV13 with TRBJ2-2, with D unclear. CDR3 sequence (DNA): TGTGCCAGCAGCTTAGATTTAGGAAACAGGAACACCGGGGAGCTGTTTTTT. As protein: CASSLDLGNRNTGELFF. Full variable domain (outside the CDR3, taken from reference TRBV13 and TRBJ2-2): AAGVIQSPRHLIKEKRETATLKCYPIPRHDTVYWYQQGPGQDPQFLISFYEKMQSDKGSIPDRFSAQQFSDYHSELNMSSLELGDSALYFCASSLDLGNRNTGELFFGEGSRLTVL.